This TCR beta chain was found in a study of regulatory T cells in long-lasting Graves disease (dated by TCRdb to the early 2020s). Regarding the study in general: Persistent Graves' disease meant more than 5 years of antithyroid drug treatment with TSH receptor autoantibodies that stayed positive. This study used TCR sequencing and RNA sequencing of peripheral blood to compare persistent Graves' disease patients against newly diagnosed Graves' disease patients. The study was registered as a clinical trial and conducted in China. TCR sequencing covered around 13 persistent and 20 or so newly diagnosed Graves' disease patients, around 33 samples in total. Antithyroid drugs had been taken for roughly 10 years on average by persistent Graves' disease patients in the clinical cohort.

The germline V gene gives CDR1 as KGHSH and CDR2 as LQKENI. V is cut by 5 bases and J by 5 bases, and the space between the germline ends is 18 bases. Including cysteine and phenylalanine, the CDR3 has 15 amino acids. The retained sequence is limited to the CDR3, 45 bases, with the frame set at the first base. The time point label, as the study defines it: persistent/refractory GD, antithyroid drugs over 5 years with positive TRAb. RNA was extracted from PBMCs in TRIzol for both TCR sequencing and RNA sequencing. The diagnosis of Graves' disease was made according to American Thyroid Association guidelines. The patients came from an endocrinology department in Xi'an, China. From each patient, about 9 milliliters of peripheral blood was collected into an EDTA anticoagulant tube. PBMCs were isolated by Ficoll Paque Plus density gradient separation without further T cell sorting. An Agilent 2100 Bioanalyzer and agarose gel were used to check RNA quality, and a NanoDrop 2000 was used to measure RNA concentration.

The library came from multiplex PCR. This sample was sequenced with an Illumina HiSeq 4000. iRepertoire HTBI primers and Arm-PCR amplification of CDR3 regions were used to construct TCR beta libraries. Gel purification was performed on PCR products prior to sequencing. The original pipeline was this. Across samples, 55 to 80 TRBV and over 11 TRBJ segments were identified and used for gene usage analysis of CDR3 amino acid clonotypes. COPE and FqMerger were used to merge filtered high-quality paired reads into contigs. BLAST was used to align contigs to IMGT TRBV, TRBD and TRBJ reference genes, and CDR3 was defined according to IMGT. Any clonotype with a frequency above 0.1% was classified as a highly expanded clone. Shannon entropy was used to measure repertoire diversity, and the Gini coefficient was used to measure V-J evenness. Public clonotypes were defined as clonotypes shared by more than one individual. TCRdb trimmed public reads at Q25 via fastp, called clones via MiXCR and kept in-frame beta chains. Entries are consolidated by CDR3 protein sequence, retaining the most common genes and DNA. The V and J calls come from TCRdb's annotation, not from the publication. For this sample there are about 470,000 distinct CDR3 sequences; under 25% appear just once. 6.5% to 8% of the sample is in the top ten clones.

This clonotype was detected ten times or more. No cognate antigen has been identified for it. Base qualities were left out, and no much larger clone turns up one base away. General findings and caveats noted by the study authors: Sequencing and analysis were restricted to the TCR beta chain. Preferential use of TRBV28, TRBJ1-2 and TRBJ2-5 was observed in persistent disease, whereas TRBV20-1 and TRBJ2-1 were favored in newly diagnosed disease. Lower TCR Shannon entropy and fewer highly expanded clones were observed in persistent Graves' disease patients than in newly diagnosed patients, which suggested clonal expansion. The small sample size was acknowledged by the authors as a limitation that may reduce accuracy. More public clonotypes were shared among persistent patients (fewer than 3,000) than among newly diagnosed patients (966). Peripheral blood alone was examined, since thyroid tissue, which constituted the primary lesion, could not be accessed.

The receptor was derived from a female donor with Graves disease. The source material was peripheral blood mononuclear cells (PBMCs), sampled when the disease was refractory, from a patient treated with antithyroid drugs. This receptor chain uses TRBV18 and TRBJ2-5; the best D guess is TRBD1, with 5 bases matching. The DNA is as follows: TGTGCCAGCTCATCGGACGGCAGTAGGGGTGAGACCCAGTACTTC. This gives the protein CASSSDGSRGETQYF.